Only one count was recorded for the clone carrying this TCR beta chain. The source of the sample is a study of tumor and adjacent non-tumor tissue in lung cancer. Germline V CDR1 and CDR2: ENHRY, SYGVKD. This CDR3 region has 19 residues. No cell sorting was done before RNA was extracted from the tissue. Distant lung tissue was collected more than 3 cm away from the tumor edge. The library came from three nested PCR rounds adapted from ARM-PCR protocols. MiXCR, run by TCRdb on the multiplex PCR reads, gives a single entry per CDR3 protein. Of 75,000 to 80,000 distinct CDR3 sequences detected, approximately 82% appear once; the ten largest clones hold almost 40%.

This clonotype originated in a man aged 65 to 85 with non-small cell lung cancer. Material: distant non-tumor lung tissue. The chain recombines TRBV10-3 with TRBJ2-4, with 9 bases identical to TRBD2. CDR3 sequence (DNA): TGTGAGATCAGTAATTATGATGGCGGGAGGGTCCTCGGAGGAAACATTCAGTACTTC. Encoded protein: CEISNYDGGRVLGGNIQYF.